The 29 T cell receptor beta chains given below trace back to one sample, sequenced in a study of T cell responses to AZD1222 COVID-19 vaccine. The table came from immunoSEQ multiplex PCR; TCRdb's copy has only in-frame clones and leaves some out. The profile covers tens of thousands of clones, with about three quarters appearing a single time and 6.6% taken by the ten largest. The source material was peripheral blood, sampled on day 0 of AZD1222 vaccination. These receptors were taken from an adult in good health.

The table lists this clone with a few counts. Written as DNA, the CDR3 is TGTGCCAGTAGTGACAGGGGGGTCGGTCAGCCCCAGCATTTT. Amino acid sequence: CASSDRGVGQPQHF. The J gene is TRBJ1-5, the V gene TRBV19; 9 bases map to TRBD1. In germline, CDR1 is LNHDA, CDR2 SQIVND (reference sequence). V gave up 5 bases and J gave up 6 bases; unmatched junction bases: 5. This CDR3 region has 14 residues.

This chain links TRBV9 with TRBJ2-3, with 8 positions matching TRBD1. From germline, CDR1 is SGDLS and CDR2 YYNGEE. The CDR3 covers 14 residues. Unmatched junction bases numbered 5, after V lost 4 bases and J lost 4 bases. CDR3 protein: CASSTRGRADTQYF. As DNA, the CDR3 is TGTGCCAGCAGCACCAGGGGGCGTGCAGATACGCAGTATTTT. The whole variable domain, filled in from reference TRBV9 and TRBJ2-3, reads DSGVTQTPKHLITATGQRVTLRCSPRSGDLSVYWYQQSLDQGLQFLIQYYNGEERAKGNILERFSAQQFPDLHSELNLSSLELGDSALYFCASSTRGRADTQYFGPGTRLTVL.

The chain links TRBV9 to TRBJ2-2; D gene ambiguous. This CDR3 region has 13 residues. Germline loops: CDR1 SGDLS, CDR2 YYNGEE. V gave up 4 bases and J gave up 3 bases, with 7 bases separating them. This CDR3 is CASSLWDTGELFF. DNA for the CDR3: TGTGCCAGCAGCCTTTGGGACACCGGGGAGCTGTTTTTT.

DNA of the CDR3: TGTGCCAGCACCTCGACAGGGGGCGGAAACACCATATATTTT. As protein: CASTSTGGGNTIYF. V gene TRBV3-1 (or the pseudogene TRBV3-2) combines with J gene TRBJ1-3; 10 nucleotides agree with TRBD1. The germline CDR1 and CDR2 sequences are LGHDT and YNNKEL (reference sequence). The CDR3 is 14 residues long. The junction had 4 bases not matched to a gene; V was cut back by 7 bases and J by 4 bases.

The V call is TRBV6-5, the J call TRBJ1-1; 7 bases line up with TRBD1. The CDR3 is made up of 13 amino acids. Germline loops: CDR1 MNHEY, CDR2 SVGAGI. V was pared by 7 bases and J by 8 bases, with 10 bases of the junction left unmatched. This CDR3 is CASIPTGMGEAFF. DNA for the CDR3: TGTGCCAGCATTCCGACAGGGATGGGAGAAGCTTTCTTT.

This chain joins TRBV4-1 and TRBJ1-3; tentative D call: TRBD1 (6 bases). The CDR3 consists of 16 residues. V lost 1 base, J lost 0 bases, and 10 bases lay in between. Per germline, CDR1 MGHRA and CDR2 YSYEKL. The chain's CDR3 is CASSQGGAGSGNTIYF. The CDR3 coding sequence is TGCGCCAGCAGCCAAGGGGGGGCAGGCTCTGGAAACACCATATATTTT.

This clone was picked up one time. CDR3 sequence reads: CSASRGFFHNEQFF. Here the CDR3 DNA reads TGCAGTGCTAGTCGCGGGTTCTTCCACAATGAGCAGTTCTTC. The chain links TRBV20-1 to TRBJ2-1, with D perhaps matching TRBD2 (5 bases). Germline V lookup: CDR1 DFQATT, CDR2 SNEGSKA (reference sequence). V lost 3 bases and J lost 5, with 14 bases in between. The CDR3 covers 14 residues.

The count of this clone is one. CDR3 sequence reads: CASSHAPRGDMNTEAFF. CDR3 nucleotides: TGTGCCAGCAGCCACGCTCCCAGGGGGGATATGAACACTGAAGCTTTCTTT. The chain combines TRBV7-9 with TRBJ1-1, with 7 bases aligning to TRBD1. V was pared by 5 bases and J by 0 bases, with 12 bases of the junction left unmatched. This CDR3 is 17 amino acids long. The V gene's germline CDR1 is SEHNR and CDR2 FQNEAQ (reference sequence).

The gene calls are TRBV18 and TRBJ1-2, with D uncertain. Trimming removed 0 bases at V and 3 bases at J, with 11 bases between. The CDR3 loop spans 15 amino acids. The germline gives CDR1 KGHSH, CDR2 LQKENI. The CDR3 DNA reads as TGTGCCAGCTCACCACCGGGCCGGGAATACTATGGCTACACCTTC. Its protein product is CASSPPGREYYGYTF.

This chain connects TRBV11-2 to TRBJ2-2, with TRBD2 as a possible D gene (5 bases). Trimming shortened V by 1 base and J by 1 base, and 10 bases separated the two germline ends. Germline CDR1 SGHAT, CDR2 FQNNGV. The CDR3 totals 16 residues. The CDR3 is CASSLVGSMNTGELFF. CDR3 nucleotides: TGTGCCAGCAGCTTAGTAGGGAGCATGAACACCGGGGAGCTGTTTTTT.

This clone was counted once. This chain connects TRBV6-5 to TRBJ2-2; D unresolved. The V end was cut by 2 bases, the J end by 2 bases, with 3 bases between. CDR1 is MNHEY and CDR2 is SVGAGI in the germline V gene. The CDR3 consists of 13 residues. CDR3 loop: CASSYHNTGELFF. The CDR3 DNA reads TGTGCCAGCAGTTACCATAACACCGGGGAGCTGTTTTTT.

The rearrangement links TRBV5-1 to TRBJ1-1; possible D gene TRBD1, 6 bases. V lost 0 bases and J 1 base, leaving 10 bases between the germline ends. CDR1 SGHRS and CDR2 YFSETQ come from the germline V gene. The CDR3 sequence is 15 residues long. This chain's CDR3 is CASSLGGLTNTEAFF. DNA for the CDR3: TGCGCCAGCAGCTTGGGGGGGCTTACGAACACTGAAGCTTTCTTT.

The chain combines TRBV5-5 with TRBJ2-2; D call uncertain. This CDR3 has 13 amino acids. Germline CDR1 is SGHKS and CDR2 is YYEKEE (reference sequence). V was shortened by 0 bases and J by 3 bases, with 3 bases between the two germline ends. The CDR3 sequence: CASSLVDTGELFF. The CDR3, as DNA: TGTGCCAGCAGCTTGGTAGACACCGGGGAGCTGTTTTTT. The whole variable domain, remainder taken from reference TRBV5-5 and TRBJ2-2, is DAGVTQSPTHLIKTRGQQVTLRCSPISGHKSVSWYQQVLGQGPQFIFQYYEKEERGRGNFPDRFSARQFPNYSSELNVNALLLGDSALYLCASSLVDTGELFFGEGSRLTVL.

CDR3 region: CASSPRFTNTEAFF. DNA for the CDR3: TGTGCCAGCAGCCCTCGGTTTACTAACACTGAAGCTTTCTTT. The chain links TRBV5-6 to TRBJ1-1; D remains unclear. The CDR3 spans 14 residues. Germline V gene sequence: CDR1 SGHDT, CDR2 YYEEEE. Trimming shortened V by 4 bases and J by 2 bases, and 12 bases separated the two germline ends. Looking up the rest from reference TRBV5-6 and TRBJ1-1 gives the full variable domain: DAGVTQSPTHLIKTRGQQVTLRCSPKSGHDTVSWYQQALGQGPQFIFQYYEEEERQRGNFPDRFSGHQFPNYSSELNVNALLLGDSALYLCASSPRFTNTEAFFGQGTRLTVV.

This chain links TRBV11-2 with TRBJ2-3, with 10 bases aligning to TRBD2. CDR1 is SGHAT, CDR2 FQNNGV, per germline. The ends lost 4 bases at V and 0 bases at J; junction bases unmatched: 7. The CDR3 extends over 17 amino acids. In nucleotides, the CDR3 is TGTGCCAGCAGCTCCGTCAGCGGGGGGGTTAGCACAGATACGCAGTATTTT. It encodes CASSSVSGGVSTDTQYF.

This chain links TRBV28 with TRBJ2-7; D ambiguous. The germline CDR1 and CDR2 sequences are MDHEN and SYDVKM. Trimming took off 0 bases at V and 1 base at J, with 4 bases between the two ends. The CDR3 has 13 residues. In nucleotides, the CDR3 is TGTGCCAGCAGTTTATGGGGTTCCTACGAGCAGTACTTC. It codes for CASSLWGSYEQYF.

The chain employs TRBV10-3 and TRBJ2-1; D remains unclear. CDR1 is ENHRY, CDR2 SYGVKD, per germline. V shed 3 bases and J shed 6 bases, with 9 bases lying between them. The CDR3 length is 13 residues. The CDR3 loop is CAISDWHSNEQFF. For the CDR3, the DNA is TGTGCCATCAGTGATTGGCACAGCAATGAGCAGTTCTTC.

CDR3 DNA: TGTGCCAGCAGTAATAGCGGGGGTGACAATGAGCAGTTCTTC. Translated: CASSNSGGDNEQFF. The chain employs TRBV25-1 and TRBJ2-1, with TRBD2 identical over 9 bases. Germline lookup yields CDR1 MGHDK and CDR2 SYGVNS. The CDR3 loop spans 14 amino acids. The V and J ends lost 5 bases and 5 bases, in that order; junction bases with no gene match: 4.

The chain is built from TRBV6-2 or TRBV6-3 and TRBJ2-7; D unclear. Germline V lookup: CDR1 MNHEY, CDR2 SVGEGT. This CDR3 has 13 amino acids. Trimming cost V 2 bases and J 5 bases, with 10 bases left between them. DNA of the CDR3: TGTGCCAGCAGTTACGGGCTAGTCGACGAGCAGTACTTC. Protein product: CASSYGLVDEQYF.

The chain is built from TRBV3-1 (or the pseudogene TRBV3-2) and TRBJ1-5; no clear D gene. V dropped 4 bases and J dropped 1 base, with 5 bases sitting between them. Germline V gene sequence: CDR1 LGHDT, CDR2 YNNKEL (reference sequence). CDR3 length: 13 amino acids. Here the CDR3 DNA reads TGTGCCAGCAGCCCAGCAAGCAATCAGCCCCAGCATTTT. Amino acids: CASSPASNQPQHF.

The chain recombines TRBV10-1 with TRBJ2-1, with 12 bases matching TRBD2. Germline CDR1 and CDR2: WNHNN and SYGVQD (reference sequence). V trimming: 2 bases; J trimming: 2 bases; junction bases outside the gene matches: 4. The CDR3 is 17 amino acids. This CDR3 reads CASSELAGGPTYNEQFF. The DNA of the CDR3 is TGCGCCAGCAGTGAGCTAGCGGGAGGGCCCACCTACAATGAGCAGTTCTTC.

The chain has TRBV19 and TRBJ2-2; D not certain. Germline values: CDR1 LNHDA, CDR2 SQIVND (reference sequence). V was trimmed by 5 bases and J by 9 bases, leaving 19 bases between them. The CDR3 contains 15 residues. CDR3 sequence (DNA): TGTGCCAGTAGTTTCTCCAGATCGGTCCACCGGGAGCTGTTTTTT. Translated: CASSFSRSVHRELFF.

The CDR3 nucleotides read TGCGCCAGCAGCCAAGATGGAGGAGGCAGGGATACGCAGTATTTT. Its translation is CASSQDGGGRDTQYF. This chain joins TRBV4-1 and TRBJ2-3; maybe TRBD2 (5 bases). Trimming left V 0 bases short and J 6 bases short, with 13 bases between. Germline CDR1 reads MGHRA; CDR2 reads YSYEKL. This CDR3 has 15 amino acids.

The table lists this clone with a few counts. CDR3 nucleotide sequence: TGTGCCAGCAGCAAGGGCCCGACCACCTATGGCTACACCTTC. Amino acids: CASSKGPTTYGYTF. This rearrangement joins TRBV28 to TRBJ1-2, with no clear D. Trimming shortened V by 6 bases and J by 4 bases, and 15 bases separated the two germline ends. From germline, CDR1 is MDHEN and CDR2 SYDVKM. The CDR3 length is 14 residues.

The CDR3 nucleotides are TGTGCCAGCTCACCAATTGAAGAGACCCAGTACTTC. Protein product: CASSPIEETQYF. The J gene is TRBJ2-5, the V gene TRBV18, with D uncertain. V lost 2 bases and J lost 3, with 4 bases in between. There are 12 residues in the CDR3. CDR1 KGHSH and CDR2 LQKENI come from the germline V gene.

The table lists this clone with a few counts. V is TRBV20-1 and J is TRBJ1-2, with a weak D call TRBD1 (6 bases). V was shortened by 3 bases and J by 0 bases, with 20 bases between the two germline ends. The CDR3 has 17 amino acids. Per germline, CDR1 DFQATT and CDR2 SNEGSKA (reference sequence). The CDR3 DNA sequence: TGCAGTGCTAGTTTGCCCGCCAACAGGGCCTCTAACTATGGCTACACCTTC. Encoded protein: CSASLPANRASNYGYTF.

This clone was observed once. The chain is built from TRBV7-3 and TRBJ2-3; TRBD1 is a possible D gene (5 bases). V was clipped by 2 bases and J by 5 bases, with 11 bases between them. The CDR3 spans 14 residues. CDR1 is SGHTA and CDR2 is FQGTGA in the germline V gene. The CDR3 reads CASSLAQGKDTQYF. The CDR3 coding sequence is TGTGCCAGCAGCTTAGCGCAGGGCAAAGATACGCAGTATTTT. The full variable domain, with the rest looked up from reference TRBV7-3 and TRBJ2-3, is GAGVSQTPSNKVTEKGKYVELRCDPISGHTALYWYRQSLGQGPEFLIYFQGTGAADDSGLPNDRFFAVRPEGSVSTLKIQRTERGDSAVYLCASSLAQGKDTQYFGPGTRLTVL.

This clone was seen a few times. V is TRBV28 and J is TRBJ1-2, with TRBD1 as a possible D gene (6 bases). V lost 6 bases and J lost 6, with 17 bases in between. CDR3 length equals 14 residues. Germline values: CDR1 MDHEN, CDR2 SYDVKM. CDR3 sequence: CASSFVGGVNGYTF. The CDR3 nucleotides read TGTGCCAGCAGCTTCGTAGGGGGAGTTAATGGCTACACCTTC.

This clone was observed once. The chain carries TRBV19 and TRBJ2-1; 7 nucleotides match TRBD2. Germline lookup yields CDR1 LNHDA and CDR2 SQIVND (reference sequence). Trimming cost V 6 bases and J 9 bases; bases outside gene matches: 11. The CDR3 contains 14 residues. DNA for the CDR3: TGTGCCAGTAGAGATAGGGCGGGGGAAGGTGAGCAGTTCTTC. Residues: CASRDRAGEGEQFF. The whole variable domain, remainder taken from reference TRBV19 and TRBJ2-1, is DGGITQSPKYLFRKEGQNVTLSCEQNLNHDAMYWYRQDPGQGLRLIYYSQIVNDFQKGDIAEGYSVSREKKESFPLTVTSAQKNPTAFYLCASRDRAGEGEQFFGPGTRLTVL.